This TCR beta chain was found in a study of cytomegalovirus exposure and HLA in healthy donors. Trimming left V 3 bases short and J 2 bases short, with 13 bases between. In germline, CDR1 is SGDLS, CDR2 YYNGEE. This CDR3 is 15 amino acids long. PCR primers comprised 60 Vbeta and 13 Jbeta primers. The protocol was immunoSEQ multiplex PCR, while the TCRdb copy is restricted to in-frame clones and leaves out a portion. The sample carries 90,000 to 150,000 clones, roughly 80% recorded once. J is TRBJ2-3 and V is TRBV9, with D maybe TRBD2 (6 bases). This TCR derives from a woman aged 40 to 49 in good health and CMV-seronegative. Sequenced: PBMCs. CDR3 nucleotides: TGTGCCAGCAGCGCCTCCGGGACTCTCACAGATACGCAGTATTTT. Translation: CASSASGTLTDTQYF. The full variable domain, its missing parts supplied by reference TRBV9 and TRBJ2-3, is DSGVTQTPKHLITATGQRVTLRCSPRSGDLSVYWYQQSLDQGLQFLIQYYNGEERAKGNILERFSAQQFPDLHSELNLSSLELGDSALYFCASSASGTLTDTQYFGPGTRLTVL.